The 25 T cell receptor beta chains given below trace back to one sample, sequenced in a study of blood T cell repertoires in COVID-19. Profiled with immunoSEQ multiplex PCR; TCRdb holds only in-frame clones, not every one. The sample has some 380,000 clones, almost 90% seen once. Sequenced: peripheral blood. These receptors were collected from a man aged 18 to 29 with active or convalescent COVID-19.

V usage is TRBV19 and J usage is TRBJ2-1; D remains ambiguous. With 4 bases removed from V and 0 bases from J, the gap between germline ends came to 7 bases. Per germline, CDR1 LNHDA and CDR2 SQIVND (reference sequence). The CDR3 has 14 residues. Here the CDR3 reads CASSSLRSYNEQFF. The CDR3 DNA is TGTGCCAGTAGTAGCCTACGCTCCTACAATGAGCAGTTCTTC.

This chain links TRBV19 with TRBJ1-2, with D possibly being TRBD1 (5 bases). Per germline, CDR1 LNHDA and CDR2 SQIVND (reference sequence). The CDR3 length is 12 residues. V shed 5 bases and J shed 5 bases, with 9 bases lying between them. CDR3 sequence: CASSPSGYGYTF. The CDR3 DNA reads as TGTGCCAGTAGTCCCTCAGGGTATGGCTACACCTTC. Supplemented by reference TRBV19 and TRBJ1-2, the full variable domain reads DGGITQSPKYLFRKEGQNVTLSCEQNLNHDAMYWYRQDPGQGLRLIYYSQIVNDFQKGDIAEGYSVSREKKESFPLTVTSAQKNPTAFYLCASSPSGYGYTFGSGTRLTVV.

The chain has TRBV6-1 and TRBJ2-7; TRBD1 agrees at 7 bases. The germline V gene has CDR1 MNHNS and CDR2 SASEGT. This CDR3 is built from 15 residues. J gave up 1 base and V 2 bases, and 5 bases lay outside the gene matches. CDR3 bases: TGTGCCAGCAGTGAAACACCGGGACAGTCCTACGAGCAGTACTTC. Translating it yields CASSETPGQSYEQYF.

The chain employs TRBV28 and TRBJ1-4; 7 nucleotides align to TRBD1. The CDR3 is 15 residues long. V dropped 3 bases and J dropped 2; count of bases not matched to a gene: 3. CDR1 is MDHEN and CDR2 is SYDVKM in the germline V gene. CDR3: CASSFSGGTNEKLFF. CDR3 in DNA: TGTGCCAGCAGTTTCTCAGGGGGGACTAATGAAAAACTGTTTTTT. Full variable domain (missing parts from reference TRBV28 and TRBJ1-4): DVKVTQSSRYLVKRTGEKVFLECVQDMDHENMFWYRQDPGLGLRLIYFSYDVKMKEKGDIPEGYSVSREKKERFSLILESASTNQTSMYLCASSFSGGTNEKLFFGSGTQLSVL.

This chain joins TRBV7-2 and TRBJ2-2; 7 nucleotides line up with TRBD2. J gave up 2 bases and V 6 bases, and 6 bases lay outside the gene matches. Germline V gene sequence: CDR1 SGHTA, CDR2 FQGNSA. The CDR3 consists of 15 residues. The CDR3 region is CASSLGGRNTGELFF. The CDR3 DNA sequence: TGTGCCAGCAGTTTGGGAGGGAGAAACACCGGGGAGCTGTTTTTT.

This clone was found once. The rearrangement joins TRBV5-1 to TRBJ1-2; D perhaps matches TRBD1 (5 bases). The V end lost 4 bases, the J end lost 14 bases, and 18 bases lay between the germline ends. Germline lookup yields CDR1 SGHRS and CDR2 YFSETQ. The CDR3 loop spans 12 amino acids. The chain's CDR3 is CASSIRDGAGTF. DNA of the CDR3: TGCGCCAGCAGCATAAGGGACGGTGCGGGGACCTTC.

In this sample, this clone turned up once. The chain carries TRBV4-1 and TRBJ2-3; no reliable D call. Germline CDR1 reads MGHRA; CDR2 reads YSYEKL. Trimming shortened V by 4 bases and J by 0 bases, and 2 bases separated the two germline ends. This CDR3 is 12 amino acids long. The CDR3 DNA sequence: TGCGCCAGCAGCCTAAGCACAGATACGCAGTATTTT. It translates to CASSLSTDTQYF.

The V call is TRBV6-2 or TRBV6-3, the J call TRBJ2-2; 8 bases are a match to TRBD1. J was trimmed by 3 bases and V by 0 bases; bases with no gene match: 6. The CDR3 loop spans 17 amino acids. CDR1 and CDR2 from the germline V gene are MNHEY and SVGEGT. The CDR3 region is CASSYSPQGVDTGELFF. The CDR3 DNA sequence: TGTGCCAGCAGTTACTCACCACAGGGGGTGGACACCGGGGAGCTGTTTTTT.

In its sample, this clone was seen a few times. The chain links TRBV28 to TRBJ2-7; 11 positions match TRBD2. Germline CDR1 is MDHEN and CDR2 is SYDVKM. The CDR3 has 16 amino acids. The trim removed 6 bases at V and 0 bases at J, leaving 7 bases unmatched. CDR3: CASRPDGTSGSYEQYF. The CDR3 nucleotides are TGTGCCAGCAGACCTGACGGGACTAGCGGCTCCTACGAGCAGTACTTC.

The chain recombines TRBV20-1 with TRBJ2-3; TRBD1 agrees at 9 bases. CDR1 DFQATT and CDR2 SNEGSKA come from the germline V gene (reference sequence). With V trimmed by 5 bases and J by 2 bases, 5 bases remained unmatched. CDR3 length: 14 amino acids. The CDR3 nucleotides are TGCAGTGCTGGTGGGACAGGGCCCACAGATACGCAGTATTTT. Its translation is CSAGGTGPTDTQYF.

To note about this clone: This likely traces to a read error, being one base from a far larger clone. V gene TRBV4-2 combines with J gene TRBJ2-2; D is possibly TRBD2 (7 bases). The CDR3 consists of 15 residues. Germline V gives CDR1 LGHNA, CDR2 YNFKEQ. The CDR3 DNA reads TGTGCCCGCAGCCAAGACGAGGGGGGGTCGGGGGAGCTGTTTTTT. It yields the protein CARSQDEGGSGELFF.

The genes are TRBV20-1 and TRBJ1-2; D possibly corresponds to TRBD1 (6 bases). The CDR3 sequence is 12 residues long. Germline CDR1 DFQATT, CDR2 SNEGSKA (reference sequence). Trimming cost V 3 bases and J 9 bases, with 14 bases left between them. CDR3 nucleotides: TGCAGTGCTAGTCAGGGGACCGATCGCTACACCTTC. Its translation: CSASQGTDRYTF.

The CDR3 is CASSFAGGPSTDTQYF. The CDR3 nucleotides read TGTGCCAGCAGCTTTGCGGGAGGGCCCAGCACAGATACGCAGTATTTT. The chain employs TRBV7-3 and TRBJ2-3, with 9 bases aligning to TRBD2. The CDR3 spans 16 residues. V lost 3 bases, J lost 0 bases, and 4 bases stayed unmatched. Germline CDR1 reads SGHTA; CDR2 reads FQGTGA.

The chain combines TRBV2 with TRBJ1-1; no reliable D call. V lost 8 bases to trimming and J lost 0 bases, with 10 bases between them. CDR1 is SNHLY and CDR2 is FYNNEI in the germline V gene. The CDR3 covers 13 residues. The CDR3 DNA follows: TGTGCCAGCTGCACAGACATGAACACTGAAGCTTTCTTT. Encoded protein: CASCTDMNTEAFF.

The genes are TRBV28 and TRBJ2-6; D possibly corresponds to TRBD2 (6 bases). Looked up from germline, CDR1 is MDHEN and CDR2 is SYDVKM. The CDR3 covers 17 residues. V was trimmed by 3 bases and J by 0 bases, leaving 12 bases between them. CDR3 amino acids: CASSLGVAVSGANVLTF. The CDR3 coding sequence is TGTGCCAGCAGTTTGGGAGTAGCGGTCTCTGGGGCCAACGTCCTGACTTTC.

The rearrangement uses TRBV3-1 (or the pseudogene TRBV3-2) and TRBJ2-1; D gene unclear. The germline gives CDR1 LGHDT, CDR2 YNNKEL (reference sequence). This CDR3 has 14 amino acids. Trimming took 0 bases from V and 4 from J, leaving 7 bases between them. CDR3 loop: CASSQDDTYNEQFF. The CDR3 DNA reads TGTGCCAGCAGCCAAGATGACACGTACAATGAGCAGTTCTTC.

In this sample, this clone turned up once. The chain joins TRBV5-4 to TRBJ2-3, with a tentative D call TRBD2 (6 bases). Trimming took off 4 bases at V and 4 bases at J, with 13 bases between the two ends. The CDR3 covers 14 residues. CDR1 and CDR2 (germline): SGHNT, YYREEE (reference sequence). The CDR3: CASSDRLVPDTQYF. The CDR3 DNA reads as TGTGCCAGCAGCGACAGACTAGTTCCAGATACGCAGTATTTT. Based on the CDR3 plus reference TRBV5-4 and TRBJ2-3, the full variable domain is ETGVTQSPTHLIKTRGQQVTLRCSSQSGHNTVSWYQQALGQGPQFIFQYYREEENGRGNFPPRFSGLQFPNYSSELNVNALELDDSALYLCASSDRLVPDTQYFGPGTRLTVL.

The CDR3 sequence is CASSQDSGTGLNYGYTF. CDR3 in DNA: TGTGCCAGCAGCCAAGATTCAGGGACAGGGTTGAACTATGGCTACACCTTC. This chain connects TRBV3-1 (or the pseudogene TRBV3-2) to TRBJ1-2, with 9 bases that match TRBD1. This CDR3 is 17 amino acids long. Germline CDR1 LGHDT, CDR2 YNNKEL (reference sequence). Trimming removed 0 bases from V and 2 bases from J; junction bases left unmatched: 7.

The J gene is TRBJ1-4, the V gene TRBV9, with 7 bases aligning to TRBD1. V shed 0 bases and J 3 bases; nucleotides not matched to a gene: 5. The CDR3 spans 16 residues. Germline CDR1 is SGDLS and CDR2 is YYNGEE. The CDR3 DNA reads TGTGCCAGCAGCGTAGACCACGACAGGGCTAATGAAAAACTGTTTTTT. Amino acid sequence: CASSVDHDRANEKLFF.

V is TRBV7-8 and J is TRBJ1-5; a weak D match, TRBD1 (6 bases). Trimming cost V 5 bases and J 2 bases, with 10 bases left between them. The germline gives CDR1 SGHVS, CDR2 FQNEAQ. The CDR3 length is 14 residues. The DNA of the CDR3 is TGTGCCAGCAGCAATCGGACAGGCAATCAGCCCCAGCATTTT. Amino acid sequence: CASSNRTGNQPQHF. The full variable domain, in which reference TRBV7-8 and TRBJ1-5 provide the parts outside the CDR3, is GAGVSQSPRYKVAKRGQDVALRCDPISGHVSLFWYQQALGQGPEFLTYFQNEAQLDKSGLPSDRFFAERPEGSVSTLKIQRTQQEDSAVYLCASSNRTGNQPQHFGDGTRLSIL.

This chain joins TRBV5-6 and TRBJ1-6; 7 nucleotides agree with TRBD1. Germline V gene lookup returns CDR1 SGHDT and CDR2 YYEEEE. The CDR3 has 17 amino acids. After removal of 4 bases from V and 0 bases from J, the junction contained 7 bases not matched to a gene. CDR3 residues: CASSRHRGRSYNSPLHF. The CDR3 DNA is TGTGCCAGCAGCCGTCACAGGGGTCGCTCCTATAATTCACCCCTCCACTTT.

The chain is built from TRBV2 and TRBJ2-7; 12 bases line up with TRBD1. J gave up 0 bases and V 6 bases, and 3 bases lay outside the gene matches. Germline V CDR1 and CDR2: SNHLY, FYNNEI. The CDR3 spans 15 residues. The CDR3: CASRGQGANSYEQYF. The CDR3 DNA sequence: TGTGCCAGCAGGGGACAGGGGGCGAACTCCTACGAGCAGTACTTC.

The chain employs TRBV5-1 and TRBJ2-2; TRBD1 matches at 9 bases. The germline V gene has CDR1 SGHRS and CDR2 YFSETQ. Trimming cost V 3 bases and J 0 bases; bases outside gene matches: 3. The length of the CDR3 is 16 residues. This chain's CDR3 is CASSWTGAANTGELFF. DNA of the CDR3: TGCGCCAGCAGCTGGACAGGGGCGGCGAACACCGGGGAGCTGTTTTTT.

The CDR3 coding sequence is TGTGCCAGCAGCTGGGGACAGGTTGGAAACACCATATATTTT. This gives the protein CASSWGQVGNTIYF. The gene calls are TRBV11-2 and TRBJ1-3, with 8 bases lining up with TRBD1. The CDR3 covers 14 residues. With 4 bases clipped from V and 3 bases from J, the junction kept 2 bases outside the gene matches. Germline values: CDR1 SGHAT, CDR2 FQNNGV.

The chain has TRBV28 and TRBJ1-2, with 7 bases aligning to TRBD1. The germline CDR1 and CDR2 sequences are MDHEN and SYDVKM. The J segment lost 5 bases and the V segment lost 5 bases, leaving 11 bases of the junction unmatched. This CDR3 comprises 15 residues. The chain's CDR3 is CASSPSFAGGYGYTF. The CDR3 region has the DNA TGTGCCAGCAGTCCATCCTTCGCAGGGGGGTATGGCTACACCTTC.